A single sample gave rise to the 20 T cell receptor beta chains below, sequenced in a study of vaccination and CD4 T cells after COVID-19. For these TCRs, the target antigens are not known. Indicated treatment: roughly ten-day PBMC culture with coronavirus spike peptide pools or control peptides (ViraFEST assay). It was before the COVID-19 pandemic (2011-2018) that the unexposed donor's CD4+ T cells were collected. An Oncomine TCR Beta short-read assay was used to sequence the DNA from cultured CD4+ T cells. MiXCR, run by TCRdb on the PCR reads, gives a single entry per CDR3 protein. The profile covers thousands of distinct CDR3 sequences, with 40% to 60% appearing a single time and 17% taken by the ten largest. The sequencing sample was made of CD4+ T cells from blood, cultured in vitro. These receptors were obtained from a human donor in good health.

The CDR3 coding sequence is TGTGCCAGCAGTTTCCAGGCCCCTTACGAAGGGGGAACCAGAAACACCATATATTTT. It yields the protein CASSFQAPYEGGTRNTIYF. J is TRBJ1-3 and V is TRBV27, with D perhaps matching TRBD1 (6 bases). This CDR3 has 19 residues. V lost 3 bases to trimming and J lost 5 bases, with 26 bases between them. Germline V gene data show CDR1 as MNHEY and CDR2 as SMNVEV (reference sequence).

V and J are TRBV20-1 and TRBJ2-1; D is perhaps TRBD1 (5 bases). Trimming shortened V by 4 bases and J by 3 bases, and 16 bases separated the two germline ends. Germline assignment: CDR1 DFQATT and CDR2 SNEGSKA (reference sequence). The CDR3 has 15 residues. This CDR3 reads CSANHAGRNYNEQFF. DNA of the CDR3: TGCAGTGCTAATCACGCAGGGCGGAACTACAATGAGCAGTTCTTC.

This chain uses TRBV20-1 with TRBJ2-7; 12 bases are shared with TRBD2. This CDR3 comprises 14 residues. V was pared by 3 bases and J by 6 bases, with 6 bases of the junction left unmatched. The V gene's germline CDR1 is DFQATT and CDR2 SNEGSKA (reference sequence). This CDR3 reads CSARLLAGGGEQYF. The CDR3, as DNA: TGCAGTGCTAGGTTACTAGCGGGAGGAGGCGAGCAGTACTTC.

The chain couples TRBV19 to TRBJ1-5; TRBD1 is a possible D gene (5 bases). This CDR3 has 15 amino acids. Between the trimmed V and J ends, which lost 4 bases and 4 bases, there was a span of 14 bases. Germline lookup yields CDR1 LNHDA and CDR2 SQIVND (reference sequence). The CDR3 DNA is TGTGCCAGTAGTAAGTTTGGGGGGGGGAATCAGCCCCAGCATTTT. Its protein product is CASSKFGGGNQPQHF.

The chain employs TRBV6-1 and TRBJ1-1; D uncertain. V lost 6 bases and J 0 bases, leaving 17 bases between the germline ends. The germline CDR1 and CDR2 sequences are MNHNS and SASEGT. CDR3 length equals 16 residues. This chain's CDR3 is CASSTRRAAMNTEAFF. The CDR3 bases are TGTGCCAGCAGCACTAGACGGGCAGCCATGAACACTGAAGCTTTCTTT.

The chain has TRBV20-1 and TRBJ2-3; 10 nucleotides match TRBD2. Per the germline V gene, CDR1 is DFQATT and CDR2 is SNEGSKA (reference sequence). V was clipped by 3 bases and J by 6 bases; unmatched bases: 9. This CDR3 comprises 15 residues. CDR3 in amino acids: CSASALAGASDTQYF. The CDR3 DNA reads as TGCAGTGCTAGCGCCCTAGCGGGAGCCTCGGATACGCAGTATTTT.

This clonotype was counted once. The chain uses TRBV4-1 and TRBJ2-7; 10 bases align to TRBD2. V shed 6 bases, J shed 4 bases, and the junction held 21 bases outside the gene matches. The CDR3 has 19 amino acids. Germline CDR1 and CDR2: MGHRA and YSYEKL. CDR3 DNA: TGCGCCAGCAGTTTTTTAACCCGGACGGATAGCGGGGGGACTTACGAGCAGTACTTC. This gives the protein CASSFLTRTDSGGTYEQYF.

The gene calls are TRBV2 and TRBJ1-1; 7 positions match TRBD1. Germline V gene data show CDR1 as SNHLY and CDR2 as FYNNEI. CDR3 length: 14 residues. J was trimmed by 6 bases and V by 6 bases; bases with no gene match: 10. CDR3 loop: CASRATGQVPEAFF. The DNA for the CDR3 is TGTGCCAGCAGGGCCACTGGACAGGTGCCTGAAGCTTTCTTT.

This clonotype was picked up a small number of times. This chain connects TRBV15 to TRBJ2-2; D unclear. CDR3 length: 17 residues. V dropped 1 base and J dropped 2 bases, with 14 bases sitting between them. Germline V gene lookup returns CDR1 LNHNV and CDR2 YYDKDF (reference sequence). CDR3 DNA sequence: TGTGCCACCAGCAGAGGGTCTTGGCGGATAAACACCGGGGAGCTGTTTTTT. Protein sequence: CATSRGSWRINTGELFF.

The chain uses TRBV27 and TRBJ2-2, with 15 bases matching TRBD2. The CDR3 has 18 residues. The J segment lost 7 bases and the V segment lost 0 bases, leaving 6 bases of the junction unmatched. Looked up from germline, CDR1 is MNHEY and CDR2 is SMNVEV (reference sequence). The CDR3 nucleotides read TGTGCCAGCAGTTTATCCGGACTAGCGGGGGGGCACAACGGGGAGCTGTTTTTT. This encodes CASSLSGLAGGHNGELFF.

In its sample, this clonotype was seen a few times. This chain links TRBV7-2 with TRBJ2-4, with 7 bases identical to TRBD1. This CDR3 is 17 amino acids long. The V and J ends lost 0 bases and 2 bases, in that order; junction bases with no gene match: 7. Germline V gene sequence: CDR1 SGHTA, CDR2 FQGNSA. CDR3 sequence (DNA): TGTGCCAGCAGCTTAGCAGGGACAGTTAAATCCAAAAACATTCAGTACTTC. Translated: CASSLAGTVKSKNIQYF.

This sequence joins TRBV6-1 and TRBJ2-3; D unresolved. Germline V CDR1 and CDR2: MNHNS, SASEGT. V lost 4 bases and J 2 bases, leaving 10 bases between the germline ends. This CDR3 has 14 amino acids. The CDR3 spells CASSVELLTDTQYF. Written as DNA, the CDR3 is TGTGCCAGCAGTGTCGAACTCCTCACAGATACGCAGTATTTT.

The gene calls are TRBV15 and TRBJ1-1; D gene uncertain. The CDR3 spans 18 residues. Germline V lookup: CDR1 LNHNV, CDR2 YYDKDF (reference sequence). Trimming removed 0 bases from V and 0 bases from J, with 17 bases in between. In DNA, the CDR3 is TGTGCCACCAGCAGAGAGGGGATTATCCGGGCCATGAACACTGAAGCTTTCTTT. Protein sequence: CATSREGIIRAMNTEAFF.

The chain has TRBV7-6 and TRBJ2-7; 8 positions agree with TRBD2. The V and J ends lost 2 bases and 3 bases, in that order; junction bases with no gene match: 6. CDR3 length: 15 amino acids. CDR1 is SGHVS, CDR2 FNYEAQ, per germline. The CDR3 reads CASSLSGGGFYEQYF. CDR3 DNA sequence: TGTGCCAGCAGCTTATCCGGGGGGGGATTCTACGAGCAGTACTTC.

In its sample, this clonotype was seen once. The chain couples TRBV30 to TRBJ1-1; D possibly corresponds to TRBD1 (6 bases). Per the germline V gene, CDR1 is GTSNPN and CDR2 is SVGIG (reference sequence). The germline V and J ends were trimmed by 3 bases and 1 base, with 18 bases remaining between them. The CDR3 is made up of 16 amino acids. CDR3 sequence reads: CAWSLLQGRGNTEAFF. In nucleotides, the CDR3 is TGTGCCTGGAGCCTTCTACAGGGTAGGGGGAACACTGAAGCTTTCTTT. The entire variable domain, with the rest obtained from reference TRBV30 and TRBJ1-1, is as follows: SQTIHQWPATLVQPVGSPLSLECTVEGTSNPNLYWYRQAAGRGLQLLFYSVGIGQISSEVPQNLSASRPQDRQFILSSKKLLLSDSGFYLCAWSLLQGRGNTEAFFGQGTRLTVV.

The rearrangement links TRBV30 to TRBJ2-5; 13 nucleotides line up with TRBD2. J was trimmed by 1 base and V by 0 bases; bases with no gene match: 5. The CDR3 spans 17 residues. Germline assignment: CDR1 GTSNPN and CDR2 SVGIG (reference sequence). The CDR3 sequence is CAWSVLRTSGSQETQYF. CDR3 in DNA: TGTGCCTGGAGTGTACTGAGGACTAGCGGGAGCCAAGAGACCCAGTACTTC.

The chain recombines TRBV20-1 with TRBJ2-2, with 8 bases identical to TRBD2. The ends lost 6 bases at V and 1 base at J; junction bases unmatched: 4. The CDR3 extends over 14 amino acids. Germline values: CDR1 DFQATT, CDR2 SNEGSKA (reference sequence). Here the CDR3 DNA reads TGCAGTGCGCCTACTAGCGGGAACACCGGGGAGCTGTTTTTT. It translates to CSAPTSGNTGELFF.

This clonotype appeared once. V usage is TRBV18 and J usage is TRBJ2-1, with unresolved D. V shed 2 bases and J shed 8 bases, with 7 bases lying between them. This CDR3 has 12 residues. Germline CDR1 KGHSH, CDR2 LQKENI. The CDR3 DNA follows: TGTGCCAGCTCACCAAGAGGTGATGAGCAGTTCTTC. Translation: CASSPRGDEQFF.

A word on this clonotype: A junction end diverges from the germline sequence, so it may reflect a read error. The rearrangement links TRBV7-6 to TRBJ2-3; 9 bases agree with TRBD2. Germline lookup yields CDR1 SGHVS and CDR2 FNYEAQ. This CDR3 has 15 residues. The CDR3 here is CASSLAGPGEDTQYF. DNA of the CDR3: TGTGCCAGCAGCCTAGCGGGGCCTGGTGAAGATACGCAGTATTTT.

The CDR3 DNA sequence: TGTGCCAGCAGCGGTCGGACAGGGAACACTGAAGCTTTCTTT. This translates into CASSGRTGNTEAFF. This chain uses TRBV7-9 with TRBJ1-1, with TRBD1 identical over 7 bases. The CDR3 loop spans 14 amino acids. J lost 1 base, V lost 5 bases, and 4 bases had no gene match. The germline gives CDR1 SEHNR, CDR2 FQNEAQ (reference sequence).